Listed below are T cell receptor beta chains from one sample, sequenced in a study of CD8+ T cells in alopecia areata. Sequenced by immunoSEQ multiplex PCR; TCRdb stores in-frame clones only, minus some. The profile shows about 110,000 clones, around three fifths of them singletons. Sample: CD8+ T cells sorted from blood, taken at week 24, from a patient treated with tofacitinib. The origin of the receptors is a human donor with alopecia areata. The CDR3 runs from the conserved cysteine through the conserved F or W. Each record gives: J gene, V gene, CDR3 protein.

J gene: TRBJ1-1; V gene: TRBV27; CDR3 protein: CASSLSTGTGVPEAFF
J gene: TRBJ2-7; V gene: TRBV13; CDR3 protein: CASGMSAWGLTYEQYF
J gene: TRBJ2-7; V gene: TRBV29-1; CDR3 protein: CSVTDGGEQYF
J gene: TRBJ2-2; V gene: TRBV2; CDR3 protein: CASRDSGTGELFF
J gene: TRBJ2-7; V gene: TRBV6-1; CDR3 protein: CASSEGASYEQYF
J gene: TRBJ2-7; V gene: TRBV5-6; CDR3 protein: CASSLDYSYEQYF
J gene: TRBJ2-5; V gene: TRBV5-6; CDR3 protein: CASSWGTGKETQYF
J gene: TRBJ2-3; V gene: TRBV27; CDR3 protein: CASSAKRGRTDTQYF
J gene: TRBJ1-1; V gene: TRBV7-9; CDR3 protein: CASSLGGHANTEAFF
J gene: TRBJ2-7; V gene: TRBV2; CDR3 protein: CASSTLRGGGTYEQYF
J gene: TRBJ1-5; V gene: TRBV7-8; CDR3 protein: CASSPYRGRSNQPQHF
J gene: TRBJ1-4; V gene: TRBV23-1; CDR3 protein: CASTHRWKLFF
J gene: TRBJ1-5; V gene: TRBV4-1; CDR3 protein: CASSQDPDTPLGPQHF
J gene: TRBJ1-5; V gene: TRBV9; CDR3 protein: CASSTTDSNQPQHF
J gene: TRBJ1-5; V gene: TRBV13; CDR3 protein: CASSLGADGQPQHF
J gene: TRBJ2-2; V gene: TRBV7-8; CDR3 protein: CASSQLRGMNTGELFF
J gene: TRBJ1-2; V gene: TRBV25-1; CDR3 protein: CASSWGVDYGYTF
J gene: TRBJ1-6; V gene: TRBV5-1; CDR3 protein: CASSPWGGRYNSPLHF
J gene: TRBJ2-4; V gene: TRBV2; CDR3 protein: CASRRGVVKNIQYF
J gene: TRBJ2-5; V gene: TRBV15; CDR3 protein: CATRDRTLNQETQYF
J gene: TRBJ1-5; V gene: TRBV19; CDR3 protein: CASSEGTASGQPQHF
J gene: TRBJ1-1; V gene: TRBV4-1; CDR3 protein: CASSQVGGYPEAFF
J gene: TRBJ2-1; V gene: TRBV14; CDR3 protein: CASSHDRVTLNEQFF
J gene: TRBJ2-5; V gene: TRBV7-2; CDR3 protein: CASSVDRQETQYF
J gene: TRBJ2-2; V gene: TRBV10-3; CDR3 protein: CAISEQKGVGTGELFF
J gene: TRBJ1-1; V gene: TRBV7-9; CDR3 protein: CASSFPGRLNTEAFF
J gene: TRBJ2-5; V gene: TRBV2; CDR3 protein: CASSGQGRGYQETQYF
J gene: TRBJ2-7; V gene: TRBV7-9; CDR3 protein: CASSPDLYEQYF
J gene: TRBJ2-7; V gene: TRBV29-1; CDR3 protein: CSVTGQGGYEQYF
J gene: TRBJ1-5; V gene: TRBV7-9; CDR3 protein: CASSLAQYNGGNQPQHF
J gene: TRBJ1-1; V gene: TRBV7-8; CDR3 protein: CASSLATEGAGTEAFF
J gene: TRBJ2-2; V gene: TRBV19; CDR3 protein: CASFGRGTGELFF
J gene: TRBJ2-7; V gene: TRBV10-3; CDR3 protein: CAISDRGTPNGGPSGYEQYF
J gene: TRBJ2-2; V gene: TRBV4-2; CDR3 protein: CASSQAPLSDLTDTGELFF
J gene: TRBJ2-5; V gene: TRBV7-9; CDR3 protein: CASSLEPYGETQYF
J gene: TRBJ1-1; V gene: TRBV30; CDR3 protein: CAWSNDTYTEAFF
J gene: TRBJ2-1; V gene: TRBV13; CDR3 protein: CASSLQRGGWVNEQFF
J gene: TRBJ2-1; V gene: TRBV19; CDR3 protein: CASSSSLAGDIYNEQFF
J gene: TRBJ2-7; V gene: TRBV9; CDR3 protein: CASSVGDSHYEQYF
J gene: TRBJ2-5; V gene: TRBV11-2; CDR3 protein: CASSLAGLEETQYF
J gene: TRBJ2-5; V gene: TRBV29-1; CDR3 protein: CSVQRGEETQYF
J gene: TRBJ2-7; V gene: TRBV19; CDR3 protein: CASSIDVSPSYEQYF
J gene: TRBJ2-7; V gene: TRBV7-9; CDR3 protein: CASSLSKGSPYEQYF
J gene: TRBJ1-4; V gene: TRBV4-2; CDR3 protein: CASSQEEGPGLFF
J gene: TRBJ2-7; V gene: TRBV5-1; CDR3 protein: CASSLVGTGREQYF
J gene: TRBJ2-3; V gene: TRBV18; CDR3 protein: CASSARQGADTQYF
J gene: TRBJ2-7; V gene: TRBV5-6; CDR3 protein: CASSWGLYEQYF
J gene: TRBJ1-5; V gene: TRBV4-1; CDR3 protein: CASSLWGRSNQPQHF
J gene: TRBJ1-4; V gene: TRBV4-1; CDR3 protein: CASSPGRDQLSTNEKLFF
J gene: TRBJ2-1; V gene: TRBV29-1; CDR3 protein: CSVDAGTVYNEQFF